This is a list of T cell receptor beta chains from one sample in a study of blood T cell repertoires in COVID-19. The data were produced by immunoSEQ multiplex PCR, yet TCRdb's version contains in-frame clones alone and is incomplete. This table has about 230,000 clones, around four fifths appearing once. Sample: peripheral blood. These receptors all come from an elderly man with acute or convalescent COVID-19. CDR3s include the opening cysteine and the closing phenylalanine or tryptophan. D genes are given only for firm matches. A clone size is listed for some rows: how often the clone was seen (once, few, many), or a class if it is expanded.

>TRBV10-3|-|once|TRBJ1-6
CAISDGPGSNSPLHF
>TRBV6-5|TRBD1|-|TRBJ2-1
CASRTPGQGYNEQFF
>TRBV9|-|-|TRBJ1-1
CASSVVPRPTEAFF
>TRBV5-4|-|few|TRBJ2-5
CASSLESSAEETQYF
>TRBV19|TRBD2|-|TRBJ2-5
CASSIAGSGSLQETQYF
>TRBV7-2|-|-|TRBJ2-3
CASSLVGVTDTQYF
>TRBV7-2|-|-|TRBJ2-3
CASSPRLRWADTQYF
>TRBV19|-|-|TRBJ2-3
CASSIGGGADTQYF
>TRBV5-4|TRBD2|-|TRBJ2-1
CASSSGTSGTHEQFF
>TRBV28|TRBD1|-|TRBJ2-1
CASSLLSGTGGTDEQFF
>TRBV5-4|-|once|TRBJ1-6
CASSHTGDNSPLHF
>TRBV11-3|-|once|TRBJ2-2
CATARGGENTGELFF